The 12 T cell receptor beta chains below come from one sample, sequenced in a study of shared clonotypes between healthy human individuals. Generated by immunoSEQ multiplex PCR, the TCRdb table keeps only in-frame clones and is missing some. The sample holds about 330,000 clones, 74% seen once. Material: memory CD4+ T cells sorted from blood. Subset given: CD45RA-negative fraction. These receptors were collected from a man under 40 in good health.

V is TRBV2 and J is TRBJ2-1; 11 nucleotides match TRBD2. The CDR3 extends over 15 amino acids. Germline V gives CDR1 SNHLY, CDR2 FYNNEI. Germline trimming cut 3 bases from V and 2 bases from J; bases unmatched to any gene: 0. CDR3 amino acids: CASSETSGTYNEQFF. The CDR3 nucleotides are TGTGCCAGCAGTGAGACTAGCGGGACCTACAATGAGCAGTTCTTC.

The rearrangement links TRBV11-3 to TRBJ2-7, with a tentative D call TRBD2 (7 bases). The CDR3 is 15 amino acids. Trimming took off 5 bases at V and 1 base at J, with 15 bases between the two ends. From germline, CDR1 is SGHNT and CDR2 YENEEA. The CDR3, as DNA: TGTGCCAGCAGCCCTAGGGGGGGCTTGTCCTACGAGCAGTACTTC. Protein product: CASSPRGGLSYEQYF.

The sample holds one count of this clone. CDR3 nucleotide sequence: TGTGCCAGCAGCCTCAGCGGTAAGGCGAACACTGAAGCTTTCTTT. Translating gives CASSLSGKANTEAFF. The J gene is TRBJ1-1, the V gene TRBV7-6; D ambiguous. Germline V gene sequence: CDR1 SGHVS, CDR2 FNYEAQ. Trimming took off 5 bases at V and 1 base at J, with 14 bases between the two ends. CDR3 size: 15 residues.

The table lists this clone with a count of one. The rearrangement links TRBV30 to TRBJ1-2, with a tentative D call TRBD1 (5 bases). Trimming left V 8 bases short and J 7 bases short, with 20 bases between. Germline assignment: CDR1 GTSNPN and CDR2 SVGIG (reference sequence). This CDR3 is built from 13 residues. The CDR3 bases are TGTGCCGCCCAGGGTCTAGGGGATGGTGGCTACACCTTC. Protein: CAAQGLGDGGYTF.

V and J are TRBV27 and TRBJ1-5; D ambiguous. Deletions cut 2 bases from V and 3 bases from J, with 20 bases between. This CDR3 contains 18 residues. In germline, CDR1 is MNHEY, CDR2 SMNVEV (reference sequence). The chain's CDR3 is CASSLGLLGRLFNQPQHF. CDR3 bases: TGTGCCAGCAGTTTAGGTTTACTGGGCAGATTATTCAATCAGCCCCAGCATTTT.

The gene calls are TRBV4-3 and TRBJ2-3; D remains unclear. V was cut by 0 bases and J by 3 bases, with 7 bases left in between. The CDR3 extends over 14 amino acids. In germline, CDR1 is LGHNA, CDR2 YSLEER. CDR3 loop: CASSQDWATDTQYF. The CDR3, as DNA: TGCGCCAGCAGCCAAGATTGGGCGACAGATACGCAGTATTTT.

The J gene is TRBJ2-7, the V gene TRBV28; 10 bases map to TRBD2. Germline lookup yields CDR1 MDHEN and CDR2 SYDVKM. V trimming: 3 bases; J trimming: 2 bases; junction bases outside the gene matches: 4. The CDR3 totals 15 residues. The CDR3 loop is CASSFSSGRAYEQYF. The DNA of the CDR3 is TGTGCCAGCAGTTTCTCTAGCGGGAGAGCCTACGAGCAGTACTTC.

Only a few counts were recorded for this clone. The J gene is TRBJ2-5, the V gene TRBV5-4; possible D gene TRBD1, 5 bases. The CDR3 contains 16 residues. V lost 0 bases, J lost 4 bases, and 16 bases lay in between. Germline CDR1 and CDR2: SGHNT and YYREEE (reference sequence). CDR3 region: CASSLGRGEIRETQYF. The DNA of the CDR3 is TGTGCCAGCAGCTTGGGTAGGGGCGAGATTAGAGAGACCCAGTACTTC. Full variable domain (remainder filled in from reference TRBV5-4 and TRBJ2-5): ETGVTQSPTHLIKTRGQQVTLRCSSQSGHNTVSWYQQALGQGPQFIFQYYREEENGRGNFPPRFSGLQFPNYSSELNVNALELDDSALYLCASSLGRGEIRETQYFGPGTRLLVL.

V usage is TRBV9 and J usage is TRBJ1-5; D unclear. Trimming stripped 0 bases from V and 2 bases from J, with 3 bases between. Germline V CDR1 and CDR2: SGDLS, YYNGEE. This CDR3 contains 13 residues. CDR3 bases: TGTGCCAGCAGCGTAGATCGCAATCAGCCCCAGCATTTT. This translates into CASSVDRNQPQHF.

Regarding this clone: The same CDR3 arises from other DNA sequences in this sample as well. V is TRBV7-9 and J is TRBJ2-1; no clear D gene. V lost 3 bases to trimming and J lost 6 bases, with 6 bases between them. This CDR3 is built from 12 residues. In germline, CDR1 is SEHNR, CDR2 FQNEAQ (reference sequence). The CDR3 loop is CASSLGLNEQFF. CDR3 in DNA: TGTGCCAGCAGCTTGGGTCTCAATGAGCAGTTCTTC.

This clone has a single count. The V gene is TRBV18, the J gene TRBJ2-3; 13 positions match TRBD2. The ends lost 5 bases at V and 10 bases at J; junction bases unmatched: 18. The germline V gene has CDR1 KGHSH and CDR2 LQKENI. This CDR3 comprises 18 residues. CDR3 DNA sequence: TGTGCCAGCTCATCAATACTAGCGGGAGGGCCCGAATCTTACGCGCAGTATTTT. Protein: CASSSILAGGPESYAQYF.

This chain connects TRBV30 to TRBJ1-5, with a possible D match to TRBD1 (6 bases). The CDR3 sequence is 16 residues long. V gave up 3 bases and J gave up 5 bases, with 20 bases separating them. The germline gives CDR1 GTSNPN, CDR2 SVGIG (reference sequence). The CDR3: CAWSLKGGGGDQPQHF. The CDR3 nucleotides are TGTGCCTGGAGCTTAAAAGGGGGGGGCGGGGATCAGCCCCAGCATTTT.